The 8 T cell receptor beta chains reported below all come from one sample, sequenced in a study of cytotoxic CD8 clonotypes in ibrutinib-treated CLL. The repertoire was sequenced with immunoSEQ multiplex PCR; TCRdb's copy has only in-frame clones and lacks some. The sample lists fewer than 200,000 clones, about 80% occurring once. Specimen: PBMCs, collected after 24 months of ibrutinib treatment. These TCRs come from a human donor with chronic lymphocytic leukemia.

The chain carries TRBV11-1 and TRBJ2-3, with D maybe TRBD1 (5 bases). Germline-derived CDR1 and CDR2 are SGHAT and FQDESV (reference sequence). V was shortened by 4 bases and J by 2 bases, with 13 bases between the two germline ends. The CDR3 is 15 amino acids. The DNA of the CDR3 is TGTGCCAGCAGCTACCAGGGTATCATCACAGATACGCAGTATTTT. Protein: CASSYQGIITDTQYF.

The V gene is TRBV7-9, the J gene TRBJ2-3, with 10 positions matching TRBD2. The CDR3 length is 14 residues. Germline values: CDR1 SEHNR, CDR2 FQNEAQ (reference sequence). Unmatched junction bases numbered 9, after V lost 11 bases and J lost 4 bases. As DNA, the CDR3 is TGTGCCGGATTGCTAGCGGGAGCTCCAGATACGCAGTATTTT. Translated, it gives CAGLLAGAPDTQYF.

The V call is TRBV7-2, the J call TRBJ2-2; 7 bases fit TRBD2. CDR1 SGHTA and CDR2 FQGNSA come from the germline V gene. This CDR3 has 14 amino acids. The V segment lost 5 bases and the J segment 6 bases; nucleotides outside the gene matches: 6. Here the CDR3 reads CASSHSREAGELFF. DNA for the CDR3: TGTGCCAGCAGCCACTCCCGGGAGGCCGGGGAGCTGTTTTTT.

This sequence joins TRBV6-6 and TRBJ1-1; 8 bases line up with TRBD1. This CDR3 spans 13 amino acids. Germline CDR1 and CDR2: MNHNY and SVGAGI (reference sequence). V lost 8 bases, J lost 1 base, and 3 bases stayed unmatched. CDR3 nucleotides: TGTGCCAGCCGGGACAGGAGGAACACTGAAGCTTTCTTT. Translating it yields CASRDRRNTEAFF.

V and J are TRBV18 and TRBJ2-7; D is perhaps TRBD2 (6 bases). The germline CDR1 and CDR2 sequences are KGHSH and LQKENI. With 2 bases removed from V and 5 bases from J, the gap between germline ends came to 19 bases. The CDR3 length is 16 residues. The CDR3 sequence is CASSPSGGVFRNEQYF. As DNA, the CDR3 is TGTGCCAGCTCACCATCAGGAGGGGTTTTTAGGAACGAGCAGTACTTC.

The rearrangement joins TRBV4-3 to TRBJ2-1, with TRBD2 matching 9 bases. This CDR3 region has 15 residues. The junction had 6 bases not matched to a gene; V was cut back by 2 bases and J by 7 bases. Germline CDR1 is LGHNA and CDR2 is YSLEER. Written as DNA, the CDR3 is TGCGCCAGCAGCCAACAGCGGGGGGTCTTTAATGAGCAGTTCTTC. Its protein is CASSQQRGVFNEQFF.

This clone was recorded once. The genes are TRBV6-5 and TRBJ1-5; D is unclear. The CDR3 is 11 residues long. Trimming shortened V by 4 bases and J by 5 bases, and 3 bases separated the two germline ends. Per the germline V gene, CDR1 is MNHEY and CDR2 is SVGAGI. CDR3 coding DNA: TGTGCCAGCAGTTTGTATCAGCCCCAGCATTTT. Protein product: CASSLYQPQHF.

V and J are TRBV11-1 and TRBJ1-1; perhaps TRBD1 as D (6 bases). Germline V CDR1 and CDR2: SGHAT, FQDESV (reference sequence). V was clipped by 1 base and J by 11 bases, with 20 bases between them. The CDR3 sequence is 15 residues long. This chain's CDR3 is CASSLVGLQGPPAFF. The CDR3 nucleotides are TGTGCCAGCAGCTTAGTGGGCCTCCAGGGGCCTCCGGCTTTCTTT.